This entry is about one TCR beta chain. Its antigen is undetermined. The data are from a study of shared clonotypes between healthy human individuals. The germline V gene encodes CDR1 SGHNT and CDR2 YYREEE (reference sequence). V shed 3 bases, J shed 4 bases, and the junction held 7 bases outside the gene matches. The CDR3 loop spans 15 amino acids. Researchers ran the assay at a deep level. Method: immunoSEQ multiplex PCR; TCRdb's copy keeps in-frame clones and lacks some. This repertoire shows 1.5 million to 1.9 million clones, 95% to 99% found once; its top ten account for roughly 0.42%. Donors, healthy HIV-negative adults, lacked recent acute infections or vaccinations. Study findings and constraints: The rarefaction results pointed to incomplete sorted-subset sequencing despite large depth. Generally, naive subsets (rather than memory subsets) showed larger estimated richness.

V usage is TRBV5-4 and J usage is TRBJ2-1; TRBD2 aligns across 7 bases. The sample taken for sequencing was naive CD4+ T cells sorted from blood. Subset noted: CD45RA+ positively selected. This clonotype originated in a man aged 25-45 years in good health. CDR3 in amino acids: CASSSRGGPYNEQFF. The CDR3, as DNA: TGTGCCAGCAGCTCCCGGGGAGGGCCATACAATGAGCAGTTCTTC.